This TCR beta chain was identified during a study of blood T cell repertoires in COVID-19. Looked up from germline, CDR1 is MDHEN and CDR2 is SYDVKM. The CDR3 spans 13 residues. The ends were cut back, 3 bases at V and 0 bases at J, with 5 bases in the middle. Enrollees, about 18 to 90 years old, lived in approximately 24 US areas. The repertoire was sequenced with immunoSEQ multiplex PCR; TCRdb's copy has only in-frame clones and lacks some. The sample lists 200,000 or so clones; 80% were seen once. The origin of this receptor is a woman between 40 and 50 years old with acute COVID-19. The chain combines TRBV28 with TRBJ1-2; D is uncertain. Sequencing was performed on PBMCs or T cells enriched from blood (not recorded which). CDR3 DNA: TGTGCCAGCAGTTTGGCGGCTAACTATGGCTACACCTTC. This translates into CASSLAANYGYTF.